This is a list of T cell receptor beta chains from one sample in a study of siplizumab effects on memory and regulatory T cells. Libraries were prepared by immunoSEQ multiplex PCR; TCRdb keeps only in-frame clonotypes and omits some of them. The table has 3,000 to 4,000 clones, roughly 50% seen once; the top ten hold 4.5% to 6%. For these TCRs, the target antigens are not known. The sequenced sample consisted of CFSE-low (dividing) CD4+ T cells sorted from an allogeneic mixed lymphocyte reaction. The receptors were gathered from a human donor in good health; the cells came from an allogeneic mixed lymphocyte reaction. CDR3s leave out the opening cysteine and the closing phenylalanine or tryptophan. D genes are given only for firm matches.

j_call d_call v_call cdr3_aa
TRBJ2-5 - TRBV18 ASSSGRYQETQY
TRBJ2-1 - TRBV7-9 ASSLEFEQF
TRBJ2-2 TRBD2 TRBV7-2 ASSPVGTRNTGELF
TRBJ2-2 TRBD1 TRBV6-4 ASGSPGQGVSGDTGELF
TRBJ1-3 - TRBV5-1 ASRQRINRALDGNTIY
TRBJ2-7 - TRBV9 ASSPRRGAALYEQY
TRBJ2-6 - TRBV4-3 ASSQVLERSGANVLT
TRBJ2-7 TRBD2 TRBV7-6 ASSREYSSGPYEQY
TRBJ2-7 - TRBV7-2 ASTPGLVSEQY
TRBJ2-1 TRBD1 TRBV2 ASSVGTGGSYNEQF
TRBJ1-2 - TRBV6-1 ASSPRGYGYT
TRBJ2-7 TRBD1 TRBV10-2 ASSVTGTGTHEQY
TRBJ2-5 - TRBV6-5 ASRDLGGGTQY
TRBJ1-6 TRBD1 TRBV5-4 ASRRGLQGGSPLH
TRBJ2-2 - TRBV9 ASSVLATGELF
TRBJ1-6 - TRBV7-3 ASSLMGNRSPLH
TRBJ1-6 - TRBV11-2 ASSLRTQNSPLH
TRBJ1-4 - TRBV11-2 ASSLIRGEKLF
TRBJ1-6 - TRBV4-2 ASSQDSAGSYNSPLH
TRBJ1-4 - TRBV10-3 AIRDGPNEKLF
TRBJ2-5 - TRBV10-3 AISRDTEETQY
TRBJ2-7 - TRBV6-4 ASSPPGTVSYEQY
TRBJ2-7 - TRBV18 ASSRDQGYEQY
TRBJ2-3 - TRBV4-2 ASSQAAGAGPSTDTQY
TRBJ2-7 - TRBV6-1 ASSDPVLNYEQY
TRBJ2-1 - TRBV5-5 ASSPRTPTEQF
TRBJ1-2 TRBD1 TRBV10-3 ASSVPGQGFYGYT
TRBJ1-1 - TRBV29-1 SGEIVEAF
TRBJ1-1 TRBD1 TRBV30 AWRDRGKGEAF
TRBJ2-5 - TRBV19 ASSLVGQETQY
TRBJ1-4 - TRBV5-4 ASSRDRSDEKLF
TRBJ1-1 - TRBV7-3 ASSLIRGGSWV
TRBJ2-3 TRBD1 TRBV11-2 ASSPQGPDTQY
TRBJ1-6 - TRBV6-5 ASVKGRDSPLH
TRBJ2-7 - TRBV6-5 ASTDSGTHREQY
TRBJ2-1 - TRBV2 ASSENRDNEQF
TRBJ2-1 - TRBV5-4 ASSLGGGLFNEQF
TRBJ2-1 - TRBV5-1 ASSLDWYNEQF
TRBJ1-4 - TRBV6-6 ASSYITANEKLF
TRBJ2-5 TRBD2 TRBV19 ASSITSGGPWGETQY
TRBJ2-5 - TRBV7-9 ASRFISGETQY
TRBJ2-7 - TRBV1 TSSHPSGPYEQY
TRBJ2-3 TRBD1 TRBV7-7 ASSLQGEDTQY
TRBJ1-2 - TRBV5-1 ASSLQGAYGYT
TRBJ2-7 TRBD2 TRBV7-9 ASSPPGLAGLEQY
TRBJ1-3 - TRBV7-2 ASSQAGNTIY
TRBJ2-3 TRBD2 TRBV15 ATSRGGGESDTQY
TRBJ2-7 - TRBV5-4 ASSLGGGTPTYEQY
TRBJ2-3 TRBD1 TRBV7-9 ASSWGTGPSLTQY
TRBJ1-2 - TRBV11-3 ASSLGLRQGINGYT
TRBJ2-5 - TRBV9 ASSRTVMETQY
TRBJ2-5 - TRBV11-2 ASSLPPLETQY
TRBJ2-7 TRBD1 TRBV7-4 ASSVQGADEQY
TRBJ2-7 TRBD1 TRBV29-1 SAVTGSLGEQY
TRBJ2-1 - TRBV10-2 ASSDQRDNEQF
TRBJ1-3 - TRBV9 ASSAFSDSGNTIY
TRBJ2-2 TRBD2 TRBV10-3 AISSSGGIGGGELF
TRBJ1-1 - TRBV7-9 ASSSDRTSTEAF